These 12 T cell receptor beta chains were sequenced from one sample in a study of CD8 T cells in Susac syndrome. The authors reverse transcribed roughly 0.5 to 1 ug RNA with random hexamers. TCRdb ran MiXCR on the immunoSEQ multiplex PCR reads and lists one entry per CDR3 protein. The sample lists under 85,000 distinct CDR3 sequences, 93% occurring once. The sample consisted of CD8+ T cells from PBMCs. Receptors were obtained from a human donor with Susac syndrome.

V usage is TRBV13 and J usage is TRBJ2-7, with TRBD1 identical over 9 bases. The CDR3 is 16 residues long. CDR1 PRHDT and CDR2 FYEKMQ come from the germline V gene (reference sequence). V gave up 5 bases and J gave up 6 bases; unmatched junction bases: 14. Written as DNA, the CDR3 is TGTGCCAGCAGCCAAATCGGGGGACAGGGCCCCTTCGAGCAGTACTTC. Amino acid sequence: CASSQIGGQGPFEQYF.

V and J are TRBV6-5 and TRBJ2-1, with unresolved D. Between the trimmed V and J ends, which lost 0 bases and 9 bases, there was a span of 9 bases. Germline V gene sequence: CDR1 MNHEY, CDR2 SVGAGI. The CDR3 loop spans 13 amino acids. The CDR3 here is CASSYSVGSEQFF. In nucleotides, the CDR3 is TGTGCCAGCAGTTACTCGGTAGGGTCTGAGCAGTTCTTC.

V usage is TRBV9 and J usage is TRBJ1-3, with TRBD1 as a possible D gene (5 bases). Between the trimmed V and J ends, which lost 4 bases and 0 bases, there was a span of 14 bases. CDR3 length: 16 residues. Germline lookup yields CDR1 SGDLS and CDR2 YYNGEE. The CDR3: CASSPWDLLSGNTIYF. CDR3 DNA sequence: TGTGCCAGCAGCCCGTGGGACTTACTCTCTGGAAACACCATATATTTT.

The chain combines TRBV20-1 with TRBJ2-7; no definite D call. The ends were cut back, 3 bases at V and 6 bases at J, with 9 bases in the middle. From germline, CDR1 is DFQATT and CDR2 SNEGSKA (reference sequence). CDR3 length: 11 residues. CDR3 bases: TGCAGTGCTAGGTTGGGTCTCGAGCAGTACTTC. Amino acids: CSARLGLEQYF.

This clonotype was observed once. The rearrangement uses TRBV20-1 and TRBJ2-1; D may correspond to TRBD1 or TRBD2 (5 bases each). In germline, CDR1 is DFQATT, CDR2 SNEGSKA (reference sequence). CDR3 length equals 15 residues. V was clipped by 5 bases and J by 4 bases, with 18 bases between them. The CDR3 reads CSACDRDGNYNEQFF. The CDR3 DNA reads TGCAGTGCTTGTGACCGGGACGGAAATTACAATGAGCAGTTCTTC.

The chain uses TRBV24-1 and TRBJ2-2, with D uncertain. CDR3 length: 13 residues. CDR1 and CDR2 from the germline V gene are KGHDR and SFDVKD. V lost 4 bases, J lost 2 bases, and 4 bases lay in between. In DNA, the CDR3 is TGTGCCACCAGTGAAAAAAACACCGGGGAGCTGTTTTTT. This codes for CATSEKNTGELFF.

The CDR3: CASSSTDREGIAGPYNEQFF. The CDR3 DNA is TGTGCCAGCAGCTCCACCGACAGGGAGGGAATAGCGGGTCCCTACAATGAGCAGTTCTTC. The genes are TRBV6-1 and TRBJ2-1; TRBD1 or TRBD2 may be the D gene (7 bases each). The V end was cut by 6 bases, the J end by 2 bases, with 29 bases between. The germline V gene has CDR1 MNHNS and CDR2 SASEGT. The CDR3 is 20 amino acids.

V gene TRBV7-8 combines with J gene TRBJ2-1; TRBD2 matches at 10 bases. This CDR3 has 18 residues. Germline V gene data show CDR1 as SGHVS and CDR2 as FQNEAQ. V gave up 0 bases and J gave up 8 bases; unmatched junction bases: 13. The CDR3 region has the DNA TGTGCCAGCAGCTTAGCGCCCATAGCGGGAGGCTATGCAGATGAGCAGTTCTTC. This sequence encodes CASSLAPIAGGYADEQFF.

The rearrangement links TRBV2 to TRBJ1-2; D is undetermined. V lost 7 bases to trimming and J lost 2 bases, with 14 bases between them. The length of the CDR3 is 14 residues. Germline V CDR1 and CDR2: SNHLY, FYNNEI. The DNA for the CDR3 is TGTGCCAGCACCGATCACCAGGCAAACTATGGCTACACCTTC. It encodes CASTDHQANYGYTF.

The CDR3: CASSPYLAGVGTTYEQYF. CDR3 DNA: TGTGCCAGCAGCCCTTATCTAGCGGGAGTGGGAACCACCTACGAGCAGTACTTC. The genes are TRBV3-1 and TRBJ2-7; 10 nucleotides agree with TRBD2. The CDR3 runs 18 residues. The germline CDR1 and CDR2 sequences are LGHDT and YNNKEL (reference sequence). V gave up 4 bases and J gave up 2 bases; unmatched junction bases: 14.

The table lists this clonotype with a count of one. This chain joins TRBV6-6 and TRBJ2-7; D call uncertain. Trimming took off 5 bases at V and 5 bases at J, with 7 bases between the two ends. This CDR3 has 11 residues. Germline values: CDR1 MNHNY, CDR2 SVGAGI (reference sequence). CDR3 in amino acids: CASSRPDEQYF. CDR3 nucleotide sequence: TGTGCCAGCAGTAGGCCGGACGAGCAGTACTTC.

The rearrangement uses TRBV6-1 and TRBJ1-5; D may be TRBD1 (6 bases). V gave up 6 bases and J gave up 0 bases, with 18 bases separating them. The CDR3 loop spans 17 amino acids. Germline V CDR1 and CDR2: MNHNS, SASEGT. The CDR3 loop reads CASRSTGGVFSNQPQHF. In DNA form, the CDR3 reads TGTGCCAGCAGATCGACAGGAGGGGTTTTTAGCAATCAGCCCCAGCATTTT.